This entry lists 3 T cell receptor beta chains sequenced from one sample in a study of shared clonotypes between healthy human individuals. Method: immunoSEQ multiplex PCR; TCRdb's copy keeps in-frame clones and lacks some. This table has 1,500,000 or so clones, around 98.5% appearing once. The specimen was naive CD4+ T cells sorted from blood. As for subset: CD45RA+ positively selected. The receptors were sampled from a man aged 30-40 years in good health.

The rearrangement links TRBV10-1 to TRBJ2-5; D remains ambiguous. The CDR3 contains 14 residues. Per the germline V gene, CDR1 is WNHNN and CDR2 is SYGVQD (reference sequence). Deletions cut 0 bases from V and 1 base from J, with 6 bases between. CDR3 sequence (DNA): TGCGCCAGCAGTGAGTCGCTAGGCCAAGAGACCCAGTACTTC. Translating gives CASSESLGQETQYF.

This chain connects TRBV19 to TRBJ1-5; no clear D. The CDR3 has 14 residues. V lost 3 bases, J lost 4 bases, and 10 bases lay in between. The germline V gene has CDR1 LNHDA and CDR2 SQIVND (reference sequence). The CDR3 sequence is CASSISEKNQPQHF. In DNA, the CDR3 is TGTGCCAGTAGTATCTCCGAGAAGAATCAGCCCCAGCATTTT.

This clone was recorded once. The rearrangement uses TRBV29-1 and TRBJ1-5; D remains unclear. The V and J ends lost 4 bases and 8 bases respectively, with 6 bases between them. Germline-derived CDR1 and CDR2 are SQVTM and ANQGSEA. This CDR3 is built from 10 residues. CDR3 in amino acids: CSVGEEPQHF. In DNA, the CDR3 is TGCAGCGTTGGAGAGGAGCCCCAGCATTTT.